Included here is one TCR beta chain sequence, with context. Its antigen has not been determined. One base away there is no much larger clone; base qualities are not given. From the cysteine up to the phenylalanine, the CDR3 has a length of 17 residues. Only the CDR3 region is kept as DNA, spanning 51 bases read in frame from base 1. The germline V gene (reference sequence) gives CDR1 as SGHKS and CDR2 as YYEKEE. V loses 4 bases at its end and J loses 3 bases; junction bases beyond the gene matches: 7. TCRbeta CDR3 regions were amplified from genomic DNA by means of the immunoSEQ Assay, a bias-controlled multiplex PCR. The authors' pipeline ran thus. Nucleated cell counts per sample were estimated from amplification of reference gene primers within the assay. To quantify the absolute abundance of each unique TCRbeta CDR3 rearrangement, sequence reads were collapsed and filtered. For each sample, productive Simpson clonality was calculated as the square root of Simpson's diversity index across productive rearrangements. As stored in TCRdb, this immuneACCESS dataset retains in-frame rearrangements with V and J assigned. A fraction of the clones does not appear; measured against another copy, unresolved V genes explain less than half of the discrepancy, and the remainder lacks a known reason. That table furnishes V, J and clone size, whereas the DNA furnished D and trimming. For this sample there are 120,000 to 150,000 clones; around nine tenths appear just once. Under 6% of the sample lies in the top ten.

This sample is part of a study of blood T cell repertoires in COVID-19 (dated by TCRdb to 2020 to 2022). General notes on the study: Samples covering the acute and convalescent phases of COVID-19 were provided by collaborators in the United States, Italy and Spain. The prospective study material was composed of cDNA or gDNA derived from T cells, B-cell-depleted T cells, or PBMCs. Deeply sampled blood TCRbeta repertoires from subjects exposed to, actively infected with, or recovered from COVID-19 were included in the dataset. The sample metadata nearly always contained a de-identified subject ID, COVID-19 status, age in years and sex. The repertoires were released in a freely available public database intended as a resource for research on the immune response to SARS-CoV-2. HLA class I and class II types, where available, came from metadata supplied by the sample provider rather than from assay-based typing. Samples were obtained from the ongoing ImmuneRACE study (first 160 participants) and from some 1,300 subjects provided by 6 global collaborators. Results and caveats for the whole study, not just this receptor: Clinical and demographic metadata were provided uncurated, with the amount varying by source and participant.

Collaborating institutions collected whole blood in K2EDTA tubes following their own protocols. Collaborator samples were shipped for TCRbeta analysis as frozen whole blood, isolated PBMCs, or DNA extracted from either sample type. Specimen: peripheral blood. The receptor's source is a human donor in a cohort sampled during active COVID-19. The chain is made from TRBV5-5 and TRBJ2-5, with 15 middle bases fitting TRBD2. The encoded CDR3 is CASSEGLAGGMEETQYF. The DNA sequence is given as TGTGCCAGCAGCGAGGGACTAGCGGGGGGCATGGAAGAGACCCAGTACTTC.